Described below is a single TCR beta chain sequence and its context. This sample stems from a study of OX40 agonist ivuxolimab in advanced cancers. Study-level information: Patients took ivuxolimab, an agonistic anti-OX40 (CD134) antibody. Patients received intravenous ivuxolimab every 2 weeks at 0.01 to 10 mg/kg.

The V gene lost 3 bases and the J gene lost 6 bases, with 14 bases spanning the gap. CDR1 and CDR2 from the germline V gene are SGHTA and FQGTGA. The CDR3 covers 15 residues. Patients were ruled out by autoimmune disease history or systemic immunosuppression. Using immunoSEQ multiplex PCR, the repertoire was profiled, and TCRdb retains in-frame clones only, with some absent. The sample comprises some 66,000 clones, about 88% of which are singletons, and 0.27% rests with the top ten. This TCR was sampled from an adult with an advanced solid tumor such as melanoma, head and neck, liver or kidney cancer. The specimen was CD4+ or CD8+ T cells sorted from blood, collected in a trial of the OX40 agonist ivuxolimab. The chain links TRBV7-3 to TRBJ2-2; perhaps TRBD1 as D (6 bases). This chain's CDR3 is CASSFGGAGAGELFF. Written as DNA, the CDR3 is TGTGCCAGCAGCTTTGGGGGAGCAGGGGCCGGGGAGCTGTTTTTT.